The 20 T cell receptor beta chains in this list originate from one sample, sequenced in a study of T-cell memory formation after mild COVID-19 (dated by TCRdb to about 2021). The library was prepared using 5' RACE. TCRdb lists the instrument as Illumina NovaSeq 6000. TCRdb reprocessed the public reads (quality trimming at Q25 with fastp, clone calling with MiXCR) and kept in-frame beta chains. Merged by CDR3 protein, the rows form single entries marked with the most common genes and DNA. The sample table shows 470,000 or so distinct CDR3 sequences, and more than 15% are seen once. The ten largest clones capture 20% to 25% of the sample. The sequencing sample was made of PBMCs or a T cell subset sorted from them (not recorded which). Receptors originate from a man younger than 35 who had mild COVID-19 (a few samples of this study predate the infection). The sample titles of this study are shuffled in the database, so cell type and time point are left out; the donor was told from shared clones.

This clonotype was found a few times. V gene TRBV15 combines with J gene TRBJ2-5; TRBD1 matches 7 bases. Germline CDR1 reads LNHNV; CDR2 reads YYDKDF (reference sequence). The CDR3 totals 14 residues. V lost 0 bases and J lost 9; bases outside the gene matches: 7. The CDR3 DNA reads TGTGCCACCAGCAGAGAAGGGCTACAGGGGTCCCAGTACTTC. It encodes CATSREGLQGSQYF.

V gene TRBV3-1 combines with J gene TRBJ1-1, with D unresolved. The germline V gene has CDR1 LGHDT and CDR2 YNNKEL (reference sequence). This CDR3 region has 13 residues. V lost 2 bases and J 5 bases, leaving 9 bases between the germline ends. For the CDR3, the DNA is TGTGCCAGCAGCCAACTTCGCGATACTGAAGCTTTCTTT. Protein: CASSQLRDTEAFF.

This clonotype has just a few counts. The CDR3: CAISRTSASTDTQYF. The CDR3 DNA sequence: TGTGCCATCAGTCGGACTAGCGCCAGCACAGATACGCAGTATTTT. This rearrangement joins TRBV10-3 to TRBJ2-3; the match to TRBD2 covers 9 bases. The J segment lost 0 bases and the V segment lost 5 bases, leaving 3 bases of the junction unmatched. The CDR3 is 15 amino acids. CDR1 and CDR2 (germline): ENHRY, SYGVKD.

The rearrangement joins TRBV4-1 to TRBJ2-1; 12 bases line up with TRBD1. With V trimmed by 3 bases and J by 8 bases, 8 bases remained unmatched. CDR3 length equals 16 residues. CDR1 and CDR2 from the germline V gene are MGHRA and YSYEKL. The CDR3 sequence is CASSQGGTGGFDEQFF. The CDR3 bases are TGCGCCAGCAGCCAGGGAGGGACAGGGGGCTTCGATGAGCAGTTCTTC.

The rearrangement joins TRBV7-9 to TRBJ2-5, with D possibly matching TRBD1 (6 bases). The CDR3 has 15 amino acids. V was clipped by 5 bases and J by 5 bases, with 18 bases between them. Germline V gene data show CDR1 as SEHNR and CDR2 as FQNEAQ (reference sequence). CDR3 in DNA: TGTGCCAGCAGCGCCTCCCCAGGGGTTTCGGAGACCCAGTACTTC. Translated: CASSASPGVSETQYF.

This clonotype was detected only a few times. J is TRBJ1-1 and V is TRBV10-3, with D possibly being TRBD1 (5 bases). Germline assignment: CDR1 ENHRY and CDR2 SYGVKD. With 4 bases removed from V and 4 bases from J, the gap between germline ends came to 10 bases. CDR3 size: 13 residues. CDR3 bases: TGTGCCATCAGTGTCCCGGGGGTCACTGAAGCTTTCTTT. Amino acid sequence: CAISVPGVTEAFF.

The rearrangement joins TRBV4-3 to TRBJ2-2, with 9 bases that match TRBD2. This CDR3 is built from 17 residues. Germline V gene data show CDR1 as LGHNA and CDR2 as YSLEER. V shed 4 bases and J 5 bases; nucleotides not matched to a gene: 11. CDR3 loop: CASSRRRAGGNTGELFF. The CDR3 DNA follows: TGCGCCAGCAGCCGCCGGAGAGCGGGGGGCAATACCGGGGAGCTGTTTTTT.

The chain is built from TRBV6-2 or TRBV6-3 and TRBJ1-1; TRBD1 is a possible D gene (5 bases). The CDR3 sequence is 15 residues long. V lost 2 bases, J lost 1 base, and 11 bases lay in between. Germline V CDR1 and CDR2: MNHEY, SVGEGT. The CDR3: CASSYSRGGNTEAFF. CDR3 in DNA: TGTGCCAGCAGTTACAGTCGTGGGGGGAACACTGAAGCTTTCTTT.

The chain joins TRBV20-1 to TRBJ1-2; D is undetermined. With 6 bases removed from V and 7 bases from J, the gap between germline ends came to 12 bases. CDR1 DFQATT and CDR2 SNEGSKA come from the germline V gene (reference sequence). The length of the CDR3 is 11 residues. The CDR3 DNA follows: TGCAGTGCCCAACGCGATGTTGGCTACACCTTC. Amino acid sequence: CSAQRDVGYTF.

The V gene is TRBV7-2, the J gene TRBJ2-1; a possible D gene is TRBD1 (5 bases). Germline V CDR1 and CDR2: SGHTA, FQGNSA. This CDR3 is 16 amino acids long. V lost 4 bases and J 9 bases, leaving 22 bases between the germline ends. The CDR3 DNA reads TGTGCCAGCAGCTCTAGGCTCCAGGGAATGCTCCTTGAGCAGTTCTTC. Translating it yields CASSSRLQGMLLEQFF.

In its sample, this clonotype was seen a few times. The chain uses TRBV4-3 and TRBJ2-7; perhaps D is TRBD1 or TRBD2 (5 bases each). The length of the CDR3 is 15 residues. Germline V CDR1 and CDR2: LGHNA, YSLEER. Trimming shortened V by 0 bases and J by 7 bases, and 16 bases separated the two germline ends. The CDR3 sequence is CASSQDLRAGREQYV. The CDR3 nucleotides read TGCGCCAGCAGCCAAGATCTTCGGGCAGGGAGAGAGCAGTACGTC.

This clonotype has only a few counts. The gene calls are TRBV12-3 or TRBV12-4 and TRBJ1-1, with D possibly being TRBD1 (6 bases). The CDR3 covers 16 residues. V was cut by 5 bases and J by 7 bases, with 23 bases left in between. The CDR3 protein is CASSLRQAGFGDEAFF. The CDR3 coding sequence is TGTGCCAGCAGTCTCAGACAGGCGGGCTTTGGTGATGAAGCTTTCTTT.

This clonotype was counted a few times. The CDR3 DNA sequence: TGCAGTGCTAGAGAGGGCCGAGGCTCGGGCTATGGCTACACCTTC. Its translation is CSAREGRGSGYGYTF. V and J are TRBV20-1 and TRBJ1-2; D is undetermined. This CDR3 region has 15 residues. V lost 0 bases and J lost 4, with 15 bases in between. Germline values: CDR1 DFQATT, CDR2 SNEGSKA (reference sequence).

This clonotype was seen only a few times. The genes are TRBV18 and TRBJ2-5, with D possibly being TRBD2 (6 bases). V gave up 0 bases and J gave up 2 bases, with 19 bases separating them. The CDR3 loop spans 18 amino acids. Germline lookup yields CDR1 KGHSH and CDR2 LQKENI. CDR3 sequence reads: CASSPPKFWGDPQETQYF. CDR3 DNA: TGTGCCAGCTCACCACCGAAGTTCTGGGGGGATCCACAAGAGACCCAGTACTTC.

This chain connects TRBV7-9 to TRBJ1-1; the D is unclear. Germline loops: CDR1 SEHNR, CDR2 FQNEAQ (reference sequence). V was trimmed by 5 bases and J by 3 bases, leaving 10 bases between them. The CDR3 consists of 13 residues. Here the CDR3 DNA reads TGTGCCAGCAGCATCACCCCTCACACTGAAGCTTTCTTT. Its translation: CASSITPHTEAFF.

The CDR3 nucleotides are TGTGCCACCAGTGACCCTGGGGCCAACGTCCTGACTTTC. Its translation is CATSDPGANVLTF. V usage is TRBV24-1 and J usage is TRBJ2-6; D gene ambiguous. Germline V gene sequence: CDR1 KGHDR, CDR2 SFDVKD. The germline V and J ends were trimmed by 4 bases and 2 bases, with 2 bases remaining between them. The length of the CDR3 is 13 residues.

This clonotype showed up just a few times. The V call is TRBV5-6, the J call TRBJ2-1, with TRBD2 matching over 7 bases. Germline values: CDR1 SGHDT, CDR2 YYEEEE. With V trimmed by 7 bases and J by 7 bases, 8 bases remained unmatched. The CDR3 runs to 13 residues. CDR3 sequence reads: CASERGVMNEQFF. CDR3 nucleotides: TGTGCCAGCGAACGGGGGGTAATGAATGAGCAGTTCTTC.

This clonotype was found a few times. V usage is TRBV11-1 and J usage is TRBJ2-2; 8 nucleotides agree with TRBD2. Germline V gives CDR1 SGHAT, CDR2 FQDESV (reference sequence). With 5 bases clipped from V and 1 base from J, the junction kept 6 bases outside the gene matches. The CDR3 is 16 residues long. The CDR3 loop is CASSPTGGVNTGELFF. As DNA, the CDR3 is TGTGCCAGCAGCCCCACCGGGGGGGTGAACACCGGGGAGCTGTTTTTT.

This clonotype was detected a few times. The chain recombines TRBV20-1 with TRBJ1-5; unclear D gene. Germline loops: CDR1 DFQATT, CDR2 SNEGSKA (reference sequence). V was cut by 6 bases and J by 7 bases, with 19 bases left in between. The CDR3 length is 14 residues. The CDR3, as DNA: TGCAGTGCGACCGACCCCCAGCTGTTGCAGCCCCAGCATTTT. Translated: CSATDPQLLQPQHF.

This clonotype was detected only a few times. This chain connects TRBV29-1 to TRBJ2-3, with D uncertain. CDR3 size: 10 residues. Trimming stripped 5 bases from V and 6 bases from J, with 6 bases between. Germline values: CDR1 SQVTM, CDR2 ANQGSEA. CDR3 nucleotides: TGCAGCGTTTGTGGGGATACGCAGTATTTT. The encoded protein is CSVCGDTQYF.